This T cell receptor beta chain was documented in a study of technical replicates of blood from a handful of donors. TCRdb's table, derived via immunoSEQ multiplex PCR, lists solely in-frame clones and lacks some. This repertoire shows 81,000 or so clones, about 97% found once; its top ten account for roughly 0.21%. This CDR3 region has 15 residues. V lost 5 bases and J lost 7, with 18 bases in between. The germline V gene has CDR1 SGHNT and CDR2 YENEEA. V usage is TRBV11-3 and J usage is TRBJ1-3; weak D call: TRBD1 (5 bases). This TCR was recovered from a human donor in good health. The specimen was T cells isolated from PBMCs. The CDR3 nucleotides are TGTGCCAGCAGCCCCTCAGTCCAAGCAGGGAACACCATATATTTT. Protein product: CASSPSVQAGNTIYF.